Listed here are 18 T cell receptor beta chains from one sample, sequenced in a study of blood T cell repertoires in COVID-19. The repertoire was sequenced with immunoSEQ multiplex PCR; TCRdb's copy has only in-frame clones and lacks some. Among 270,000 or so clones listed, less than 85% were seen once. The sequenced sample consisted of peripheral blood. These receptors were taken from a young woman with acute or convalescent COVID-19.

The J gene is TRBJ2-7, the V gene TRBV4-2; 11 bases line up with TRBD2. CDR3 length equals 15 residues. Germline-derived CDR1 and CDR2 are LGHNA and YNFKEQ. V was clipped by 6 bases and J by 3 bases; unmatched bases: 7. The CDR3 DNA follows: TGTGCCAGCAGTCAAACTAGCGGGAGTGGCTACGAGCAGTACTTC. It codes for CASSQTSGSGYEQYF.

The chain combines TRBV2 with TRBJ2-7, with D possibly being TRBD1 (5 bases). This CDR3 has 12 residues. With 3 bases removed from V and 5 bases from J, the gap between germline ends came to 8 bases. Germline V lookup: CDR1 SNHLY, CDR2 FYNNEI. The CDR3 sequence: CASSDPDNEQYF. In DNA form, the CDR3 reads TGTGCCAGCAGTGACCCGGACAACGAGCAGTACTTC.

The chain joins TRBV27 to TRBJ2-5; TRBD2 matches 7 bases. V gave up 6 bases and J gave up 2 bases; unmatched junction bases: 15. The germline V gene encodes CDR1 MNHEY and CDR2 SMNVEV (reference sequence). This CDR3 is built from 17 residues. Written as DNA, the CDR3 is TGTGCCAGCAGATCTACGGGAGGCGGGTTTTGGCAAGAGACCCAGTACTTC. Amino acid sequence: CASRSTGGGFWQETQYF.

This clone was observed a few times. The chain employs TRBV12-3 or TRBV12-4 and TRBJ2-5, with TRBD1 matching over 7 bases. The J segment lost 5 bases and the V segment lost 6 bases, leaving 6 bases of the junction unmatched. This CDR3 is built from 13 residues. The DNA for the CDR3 is TGTGCCAGCAGACTCCGACAGGGTGAGACCCAGTACTTC. This encodes CASRLRQGETQYF.

V usage is TRBV24-1 and J usage is TRBJ2-1, with TRBD2 matching 12 bases. J gave up 4 bases and V 7 bases, and 7 bases lay outside the gene matches. The CDR3 is made up of 16 amino acids. Germline CDR1 reads KGHDR; CDR2 reads SFDVKD. The CDR3 bases are TGTGCCACCAGGACTAGCGGGAGAGTCGGGTACAATGAGCAGTTCTTC. It specifies CATRTSGRVGYNEQFF.

This clone was detected once. The chain links TRBV7-2 to TRBJ2-3; possible D gene TRBD2, 7 bases. This CDR3 is built from 13 residues. The V end lost 4 bases, the J end lost 7 bases, and 12 bases lay between the germline ends. Germline V gene data show CDR1 as SGHTA and CDR2 as FQGNSA. The CDR3 loop is CASSSVGGHTQYF. The CDR3 nucleotides are TGTGCCAGCAGCTCAGTGGGGGGGCATACGCAGTATTTT.

This sequence joins TRBV4-1 and TRBJ2-7, with D perhaps matching TRBD1 (5 bases). The germline V and J ends were trimmed by 0 bases and 5 bases, with 11 bases remaining between them. CDR3 length: 14 residues. Germline CDR1 and CDR2: MGHRA and YSYEKL. CDR3 protein: CASSQETASDEQYF. CDR3 DNA: TGCGCCAGCAGCCAAGAGACAGCGAGCGACGAGCAGTACTTC.

The chain employs TRBV5-1 and TRBJ2-5; 8 positions agree with TRBD2. V trimming: 4 bases; J trimming: 2 bases; junction bases outside the gene matches: 10. Germline V lookup: CDR1 SGHRS, CDR2 YFSETQ. The CDR3 runs to 16 residues. CDR3 sequence: CASSQTILAEQETQYF. CDR3 DNA sequence: TGCGCCAGCAGCCAAACCATACTAGCGGAACAAGAGACCCAGTACTTC. Using reference TRBV5-1 and TRBJ2-5 for the parts outside the CDR3, the full variable domain is KAGVTQTPRYLIKTRGQQVTLSCSPISGHRSVSWYQQTPGQGLQFLFEYFSETQRNKGNFPGRFSGRQFSNSRSEMNVSTLELGDSALYLCASSQTILAEQETQYFGPGTRLLVL.

The rearrangement links TRBV6-5 to TRBJ1-2; 7 nucleotides align to TRBD1. The germline V gene encodes CDR1 MNHEY and CDR2 SVGAGI. The CDR3 totals 16 residues. J gave up 5 bases and V 2 bases, and 11 bases lay outside the gene matches. CDR3 residues: CASSYGLGQGGYGYTF. The CDR3 DNA follows: TGTGCCAGCAGTTACGGGTTGGGGCAGGGGGGATATGGCTACACCTTC.

V usage is TRBV7-3 and J usage is TRBJ2-5; TRBD1 agrees at 10 bases. Germline lookup yields CDR1 SGHTA and CDR2 FQGTGA. Trimming removed 5 bases from V and 5 bases from J; junction bases left unmatched: 11. The CDR3 totals 16 residues. Here the CDR3 DNA reads TGTGCCAGCAGCCTCGGGGACAGGGGATCGGGGGAGACCCAGTACTTC. It translates to CASSLGDRGSGETQYF.

The rearrangement uses TRBV15 and TRBJ1-5; 7 nucleotides align to TRBD1. V lost 0 bases to trimming and J lost 1 base; unmatched junction nucleotides: 3. There are 16 residues in the CDR3. Germline-derived CDR1 and CDR2 are LNHNV and YYDKDF (reference sequence). In DNA form, the CDR3 reads TGTGCCACCAGCAGAGAAACAGGGGTCAGCAATCAGCCCCAGCATTTT. It encodes CATSRETGVSNQPQHF.

J is TRBJ2-7 and V is TRBV5-1; D not resolved. Germline loops: CDR1 SGHRS, CDR2 YFSETQ. The CDR3 runs 11 residues. Trimming shortened V by 4 bases and J by 7 bases, and 9 bases separated the two germline ends. The CDR3 sequence: CASSLDSEQYF. CDR3 in DNA: TGCGCCAGCAGCCTCGATAGTGAGCAGTACTTC.

Ten or more counts support this clone. The chain recombines TRBV19 with TRBJ2-2; 13 nucleotides agree with TRBD2. This CDR3 contains 16 residues. Germline-derived CDR1 and CDR2 are LNHDA and SQIVND (reference sequence). V shed 10 bases, J shed 1 base, and the junction held 6 bases outside the gene matches. CDR3 sequence: CATTRLAGGNTGELFF. For the CDR3, the DNA is TGTGCCACCACCAGACTAGCGGGAGGGAACACCGGGGAGCTGTTTTTT.

The chain recombines TRBV14 with TRBJ2-7; 7 nucleotides match TRBD1. The germline CDR1 and CDR2 sequences are SGHDN and FVKESK. The ends lost 1 base at V and 12 bases at J; junction bases unmatched: 12. The CDR3 contains 14 residues. The CDR3 loop is CASSQGVEGAGLYF. In DNA form, the CDR3 reads TGTGCCAGCAGCCAAGGGGTTGAGGGGGCAGGTCTGTACTTC. The full variable domain, rest sourced from reference TRBV14 and TRBJ2-7, is EAGVTQFPSHSVIEKGQTVTLRCDPISGHDNLYWYRRVMGKEIKFLLHFVKESKQDESGMPNNRFLAERTGGTYSTLKVQPAELEDSGVYFCASSQGVEGAGLYFGPGTRLTVT.

The rearrangement links TRBV27 to TRBJ2-3, with D perhaps TRBD2 (6 bases). The V end lost 5 bases, the J end lost 2 bases, and 17 bases lay between the germline ends. This CDR3 region has 16 residues. Germline V lookup: CDR1 MNHEY, CDR2 SMNVEV (reference sequence). This CDR3 reads CASSPTSRGPTDTQYF. CDR3 DNA: TGTGCCAGCAGTCCCACTTCGCGGGGTCCCACAGATACGCAGTATTTT.

This clone was seen just once. The chain links TRBV25-1 to TRBJ2-1; 8 nucleotides line up with TRBD1. Per the germline V gene, CDR1 is MGHDK and CDR2 is SYGVNS. CDR3 length: 15 amino acids. Trimming at V came to 4 bases and at J to 7 bases, leaving 9 bases not matched to a gene. The CDR3 DNA reads as TGTGCCAGCAGTGGGGCCGGACAGGGTGGAAATGAGCAGTTCTTC. Protein: CASSGAGQGGNEQFF.

The genes are TRBV28 and TRBJ1-5; 9 nucleotides match TRBD1. This CDR3 is 15 amino acids long. V lost 3 bases, J lost 9 bases, and 9 bases stayed unmatched. Germline values: CDR1 MDHEN, CDR2 SYDVKM. Written as DNA, the CDR3 is TGTGCCAGCAGTTTCCCGGGACAGGGCCCACGGCCCCAGCATTTT. Protein sequence: CASSFPGQGPRPQHF.

This chain links TRBV7-3 with TRBJ2-3; D possibly corresponds to TRBD2 (5 bases). The CDR3 has 13 residues. Trimming took 0 bases from V and 6 from J, leaving 7 bases between them. Germline-derived CDR1 and CDR2 are SGHTA and FQGTGA. The CDR3 bases are TGTGCCAGCAGCTTAACTCCGGGGGATACGCAGTATTTT. Translated: CASSLTPGDTQYF.